The 30 T cell receptor beta chains given below trace back to one sample, sequenced in a study of cytomegalovirus exposure and HLA in healthy donors. It was with 60 Vbeta and 13 Jbeta primers that the PCR ran. Assay: immunoSEQ multiplex PCR; the TCRdb copy retains only in-frame clones and omits some. The profile shows some 80,000 clones, around 81% of them singletons. Sample: PBMCs. All receptors come from a man aged 18 to 29 in good health and CMV-seropositive.

The chain carries TRBV4-2 and TRBJ1-5; possibly TRBD1 for D (6 bases). Germline V gives CDR1 LGHNA, CDR2 YNFKEQ. V lost 0 bases and J 2 bases, leaving 11 bases between the germline ends. The CDR3 length is 16 residues. Written as DNA, the CDR3 is TGTGCCAGCAGCCAAGAAGGCAGGGGTGGCAATCAGCCCCAGCATTTT. It translates to CASSQEGRGGNQPQHF.

The V and J genes are TRBV5-4 and TRBJ1-1, with 8 bases identical to TRBD1. Germline loops: CDR1 SGHNT, CDR2 YYREEE (reference sequence). V shed 1 base and J 6 bases; nucleotides not matched to a gene: 5. CDR3 length: 14 residues. The CDR3, as DNA: TGTGCCAGCAGCTTGCGGGACAGGCGATCTGAAGCTTTCTTT. Its protein product is CASSLRDRRSEAFF.

The genes are TRBV19 and TRBJ2-1; the D gene is possibly TRBD2 (6 bases). Trimming cost V 5 bases and J 16 bases, with 15 bases left between them. The CDR3 loop spans 11 amino acids. The germline gives CDR1 LNHDA, CDR2 SQIVND (reference sequence). The CDR3: CASSRREWLFF. CDR3 nucleotide sequence: TGTGCCAGTAGTCGTCGGGAGTGGCTCTTCTTC.

This clone was observed a single time. This chain links TRBV7-9 with TRBJ2-5; D not resolved. V was trimmed by 5 bases and J by 5 bases, leaving 15 bases between them. This CDR3 has 14 residues. Germline values: CDR1 SEHNR, CDR2 FQNEAQ (reference sequence). The CDR3 sequence: CASSPLSLLETQYF. In nucleotides, the CDR3 is TGTGCCAGCAGCCCTCTTTCTTTACTGGAGACCCAGTACTTC.

The chain couples TRBV5-1 to TRBJ2-1; perhaps TRBD2 as D (6 bases). This CDR3 region has 20 residues. Germline V lookup: CDR1 SGHRS, CDR2 YFSETQ. Deletions cut 3 bases from V and 7 bases from J, with 32 bases between. CDR3 nucleotides: TGCGCCAGCAGCTGGCCCACGTTCAGATCGGGAGCGCAACCTGGGAATGAGCAGTTCTTC. Residues: CASSWPTFRSGAQPGNEQFF.

The V call is TRBV7-2, the J call TRBJ2-5; 9 bases are shared with TRBD2. Unmatched junction bases numbered 6, after V lost 6 bases and J lost 4 bases. This CDR3 comprises 14 residues. Per germline, CDR1 SGHTA and CDR2 FQGNSA. CDR3 coding DNA: TGTGCCAGCAGTGCCGGACTAGCGATAGAGACCCAGTACTTC. This gives the protein CASSAGLAIETQYF.

V gene TRBV5-1 combines with J gene TRBJ2-5; no clear D gene. Germline V gene lookup returns CDR1 SGHRS and CDR2 YFSETQ. V was pared by 4 bases and J by 1 base, with 8 bases between. The CDR3 runs to 13 residues. The CDR3 region has the DNA TGCGCCAGCAGCCAGACTTTCCAAGAGACCCAGTACTTC. It translates to CASSQTFQETQYF.

This chain uses TRBV7-2 with TRBJ1-2; possible D gene TRBD1, 5 bases. Trimming took off 4 bases at V and 12 bases at J, with 15 bases between the two ends. CDR3 length: 12 amino acids. The germline V gene encodes CDR1 SGHTA and CDR2 FQGNSA. CDR3 protein: CASSSNRLPDTF. The CDR3 bases are TGTGCCAGCAGCTCCAACAGGCTCCCTGACACCTTC. Filled out from reference TRBV7-2 and TRBJ1-2, the complete variable domain reads GAGVSQSPSNKVTEKGKDVELRCDPISGHTALYWYRQSLGQGLEFLIYFQGNSAPDKSGLPSDRFSAERTGGSVSTLTIQRTQQEDSAVYLCASSSNRLPDTFGSGTRLTVV.

J is TRBJ2-3 and V is TRBV18, with D possibly TRBD1 on 7 matching bases. Germline CDR1 KGHSH, CDR2 LQKENI. The CDR3 is 15 residues long. Deletions cut 5 bases from V and 3 bases from J, with 15 bases between. The CDR3 reads CASSTGDRLTDTQYF. The CDR3 DNA reads TGTGCCAGCTCAACGGGGGACAGATTAACAGATACGCAGTATTTT.

V is TRBV6-6 and J is TRBJ1-1; weak D call: TRBD1 (5 bases). Germline V gene data show CDR1 as MNHNY and CDR2 as SVGAGI (reference sequence). This CDR3 has 14 residues. V was trimmed by 4 bases and J by 3 bases, leaving 12 bases between them. The CDR3 region is CASSLTTVDTEAFF. In DNA, the CDR3 is TGTGCCAGCAGTTTGACGACAGTCGACACTGAAGCTTTCTTT.

V gene TRBV5-1 combines with J gene TRBJ2-1, with D uncertain. The CDR3 length is 14 residues. V lost 1 base, J lost 8 bases, and 13 bases lay in between. CDR1 is SGHRS, CDR2 YFSETQ, per germline. The DNA of the CDR3 is TGCGCCAGCAGCTTGCCACCTAAAGAGGATGAGCAGTTCTTC. It yields the protein CASSLPPKEDEQFF.

J is TRBJ2-1 and V is TRBV15, with D hard to call. The CDR3 is made up of 15 amino acids. In germline, CDR1 is LNHNV, CDR2 YYDKDF (reference sequence). V dropped 0 bases and J dropped 7 bases, with 13 bases sitting between them. The CDR3 nucleotides read TGTGCCACCAGCAGAGATGGTACAGCTTTGAATGAGCAGTTCTTC. It yields the protein CATSRDGTALNEQFF.

This chain connects TRBV9 to TRBJ2-1; 12 bases align to TRBD2. From germline, CDR1 is SGDLS and CDR2 YYNGEE. The CDR3 runs 16 residues. J gave up 6 bases and V 4 bases, and 8 bases lay outside the gene matches. CDR3 amino acids: CASSLPGLAGPNEQFF. The CDR3 region has the DNA TGTGCCAGCAGCTTACCGGGACTAGCGGGTCCCAATGAGCAGTTCTTC.

This clone occurred once. The chain links TRBV29-1 to TRBJ2-4; D perhaps matches TRBD1 (6 bases). Trimming took off 4 bases at V and 9 bases at J, with 13 bases between the two ends. This CDR3 contains 12 residues. Germline CDR1 SQVTM, CDR2 ANQGSEA. The CDR3 reads CSVVGTGFIQYF. CDR3 nucleotide sequence: TGCAGCGTTGTAGGTACAGGGTTCATTCAGTACTTC.

The chain links TRBV5-6 to TRBJ2-7; possible D gene TRBD1, 5 bases. The CDR3 is 13 amino acids. Trimming shortened V by 1 base and J by 6 bases, and 11 bases separated the two germline ends. Germline CDR1 reads SGHDT; CDR2 reads YYEEEE. The CDR3, as DNA: TGTGCCAGCAGCTTGTGGGGCGCCCGCGAGCAGTACTTC. Amino acid sequence: CASSLWGAREQYF.

J is TRBJ2-1 and V is TRBV2; 8 bases are a match to TRBD1. Trimming at V came to 6 bases and at J to 7 bases, leaving 5 bases not matched to a gene. Looked up from germline, CDR1 is SNHLY and CDR2 is FYNNEI. This CDR3 contains 13 residues. CDR3 protein: CASRGRTGNEQFF. The CDR3 bases are TGTGCCAGCAGGGGCAGGACAGGGAATGAGCAGTTCTTC.

This chain connects TRBV4-1 to TRBJ2-7, with TRBD1 matching over 8 bases. Losses at the gene ends were 4 bases for V and 3 bases for J; bases not matched to a gene: 8. This CDR3 region has 15 residues. CDR1 is MGHRA and CDR2 is YSYEKL in the germline V gene. The DNA of the CDR3 is TGCGCCAGCAGCCGAAACAGGGGGTTGAACTACGAGCAGTACTTC. The encoded protein is CASSRNRGLNYEQYF.

This chain joins TRBV5-1 and TRBJ2-7; D may be TRBD2 (5 bases). The CDR3 loop spans 15 amino acids. The V end lost 0 bases, the J end lost 0 bases, and 10 bases lay between the germline ends. Germline-derived CDR1 and CDR2 are SGHRS and YFSETQ. The CDR3: CASSLGPTISYEQYF. In DNA form, the CDR3 reads TGCGCCAGCAGCTTGGGGCCGACTATCTCCTACGAGCAGTACTTC.

J is TRBJ2-7 and V is TRBV5-4, with D tentatively TRBD1 (6 bases). The length of the CDR3 is 14 residues. Germline CDR1 is SGHNT and CDR2 is YYREEE (reference sequence). V was trimmed by 0 bases and J by 3 bases, leaving 10 bases between them. Written as DNA, the CDR3 is TGTGCCAGCAGCTTGGATCAGGGGAGCTACGAGCAGTACTTC. It encodes CASSLDQGSYEQYF.

For this clone: This specimen includes other DNA sequences encoding the same CDR3. The V call is TRBV27, the J call TRBJ2-7; D may be TRBD2 (5 bases). The germline V and J ends were trimmed by 6 bases and 6 bases, with 12 bases remaining between them. Germline CDR1 reads MNHEY; CDR2 reads SMNVEV (reference sequence). This CDR3 is 12 amino acids long. The CDR3 here is CASSLDRGEQYF. In nucleotides, the CDR3 is TGTGCCAGCAGCTTAGATCGGGGCGAGCAGTACTTC.

The genes are TRBV29-1 and TRBJ1-2; 7 positions match TRBD1. This CDR3 spans 13 amino acids. From germline, CDR1 is SQVTM and CDR2 ANQGSEA. The V gene end was trimmed by 3 bases and the J gene end by 8 bases; junction bases not matched to a gene: 9. Here the CDR3 reads CSVEVGQRYGYTF. CDR3 bases: TGCAGCGTTGAGGTGGGACAGAGATACGGCTACACCTTC.

CDR3 nucleotide sequence: TGTGCCAGCAGCTTGGGCGCCCGGGGGAACCAGCCCCAGCATTTT. It specifies CASSLGARGNQPQHF. This sequence joins TRBV5-6 and TRBJ1-5; tentative D call: TRBD1 (5 bases). The germline gives CDR1 SGHDT, CDR2 YYEEEE. The CDR3 is 15 residues long. The V end lost 0 bases, the J end lost 7 bases, and 14 bases lay between the germline ends.

V gene TRBV15 combines with J gene TRBJ2-7, with D maybe TRBD2 (6 bases). The CDR3 has 15 residues. Germline V gene lookup returns CDR1 LNHNV and CDR2 YYDKDF (reference sequence). V was clipped by 2 bases and J by 6 bases, with 17 bases between them. The CDR3 reads CATSRLVRGSGEQYF. CDR3 DNA sequence: TGTGCCACCAGCAGACTCGTTCGAGGTAGCGGCGAGCAGTACTTC.

The chain uses TRBV27 and TRBJ2-2, with 8 bases aligning to TRBD1. Unmatched junction bases numbered 2, after V lost 5 bases and J lost 6 bases. Germline V gives CDR1 MNHEY, CDR2 SMNVEV (reference sequence). This CDR3 comprises 13 residues. CDR3 loop: CASSLQGAGELFF. The CDR3 region has the DNA TGTGCCAGCAGTCTACAGGGGGCCGGGGAGCTGTTTTTT.

The chain recombines TRBV10-3 with TRBJ2-7; 11 bases line up with TRBD2. Germline trimming cut 4 bases from V and 0 bases from J; bases unmatched to any gene: 5. The CDR3 is 16 amino acids. Germline V lookup: CDR1 ENHRY, CDR2 SYGVKD. The CDR3 DNA sequence: TGTGCCATCAGTGGGGGACTAGCGGAAACCTCCTACGAGCAGTACTTC. Protein: CAISGGLAETSYEQYF.

This chain joins TRBV7-8 and TRBJ1-2; 8 bases agree with TRBD1. In germline, CDR1 is SGHVS, CDR2 FQNEAQ. The trim removed 5 bases at V and 4 bases at J, leaving 6 bases unmatched. The CDR3 totals 14 residues. The DNA of the CDR3 is TGTGCCAGCAGCCTCTTGGACAGGGCCTATGGCTACACCTTC. It yields the protein CASSLLDRAYGYTF.

This chain uses TRBV12-5 with TRBJ1-2, with D perhaps matching TRBD1 (5 bases). Trimming removed 6 bases at V and 5 bases at J, with 19 bases between. The germline CDR1 and CDR2 sequences are LGHNT and FRNRAP. This CDR3 spans 15 amino acids. In DNA form, the CDR3 reads TGTGCTAGTGGCCACGCGGGGGTCCCGCCGTATGGCTACACCTTC. Its protein is CASGHAGVPPYGYTF.

The gene calls are TRBV28 and TRBJ2-3; 7 bases are shared with TRBD1. The germline CDR1 and CDR2 sequences are MDHEN and SYDVKM. The length of the CDR3 is 16 residues. With V trimmed by 9 bases and J by 2 bases, 14 bases remained unmatched. CDR3: CASSRDSFSLTDTQYF. As DNA, the CDR3 is TGTGCCAGTTCCCGGGACAGCTTTTCGCTCACAGATACGCAGTATTTT.

The chain has TRBV27 and TRBJ2-7; D not resolved. The CDR3 is 14 residues long. V lost 8 bases to trimming and J lost 3 bases, with 17 bases between them. CDR1 MNHEY and CDR2 SMNVEV come from the germline V gene (reference sequence). The CDR3, as DNA: TGTGCCAGCCGCCTTAAGACGGGTTTCTACGAGCAGTACTTC. This gives the protein CASRLKTGFYEQYF.

The chain uses TRBV10-2 and TRBJ2-7; possible D gene TRBD2, 5 bases. V was trimmed by 6 bases and J by 6 bases, leaving 21 bases between them. The CDR3 is 15 residues long. Germline assignment: CDR1 WSHSY and CDR2 SAAADI. CDR3 region: CASRDSEGRSLEQYF. The CDR3 coding sequence is TGCGCCAGCAGAGATAGCGAAGGGAGATCACTCGAGCAGTACTTC.